The 29 T cell receptor beta chains reported below all come from one sample, sequenced in a study of T cells after yellow fever vaccination. TCRdb itself ran the 5' RACE reads through MiXCR, one entry per CDR3 protein. This table holds approximately 510,000 distinct CDR3 sequences, 20% to 25% found once. The input for sequencing was PBMCs, taken less than 25 days after the first yellow fever vaccination. The receptors derive from a man younger than 35 who received the YFV17D yellow fever vaccine.

This clonotype was observed many times. This chain joins TRBV5-1 and TRBJ2-3, with 7 positions matching TRBD1. Germline CDR1 SGHRS, CDR2 YFSETQ. The CDR3 has 14 amino acids. V lost 6 bases, J lost 2 bases, and 6 bases stayed unmatched. CDR3 nucleotides: TGCGCCAGCACCCAGACAGGGACCACAGATACGCAGTATTTT. Amino acid sequence: CASTQTGTTDTQYF. The entire variable domain, with the rest obtained from reference TRBV5-1 and TRBJ2-3, is as follows: KAGVTQTPRYLIKTRGQQVTLSCSPISGHRSVSWYQQTPGQGLQFLFEYFSETQRNKGNFPGRFSGRQFSNSRSEMNVSTLELGDSALYLCASTQTGTTDTQYFGPGTRLTVL.

The chain employs TRBV29-1 and TRBJ2-1, with 9 bases lining up with TRBD2. Germline CDR1 reads SQVTM; CDR2 reads ANQGSEA. V lost 7 bases, J lost 6 bases, and 7 bases stayed unmatched. The CDR3 has 13 residues. Here the CDR3 reads CSGRGRGGNEQFF. The CDR3 DNA follows: TGCAGCGGGCGAGGGCGGGGGGGCAATGAGCAGTTCTTC.

CDR3 protein: CASSPQQATSNQPQHF. The CDR3 DNA sequence: TGTGCCAGCTCACCCCAACAGGCCACCTCTAATCAGCCCCAGCATTTT. This chain links TRBV18 with TRBJ1-5, with TRBD1 as a possible D gene (5 bases). Germline assignment: CDR1 KGHSH and CDR2 LQKENI. The CDR3 covers 16 residues. Trimming stripped 3 bases from V and 4 bases from J, with 16 bases between.

This chain links TRBV5-4 with TRBJ2-7; 8 bases are shared with TRBD1. This CDR3 has 15 amino acids. The V gene's germline CDR1 is SGHNT and CDR2 YYREEE (reference sequence). V lost 4 bases, J lost 5 bases, and 11 bases stayed unmatched. DNA of the CDR3: TGTGCCAGCAGCAAGGCAGGGGGCGCGACGAACGAGCAGTACTTC. Translated, it gives CASSKAGGATNEQYF.

This clonotype was counted at least ten times. The chain is built from TRBV9 and TRBJ2-1; 8 bases are a match to TRBD2. With V trimmed by 7 bases and J by 9 bases, 9 bases remained unmatched. Germline V gene lookup returns CDR1 SGDLS and CDR2 YYNGEE. The CDR3 is 13 residues long. The CDR3, as DNA: TGTGCCAGCTCTTCAGCGGGGGAAGGTGAGCAGTTCTTC. Translation gives CASSSAGEGEQFF. The complete variable domain, with remaining parts taken from reference TRBV9 and TRBJ2-1, reads DSGVTQTPKHLITATGQRVTLRCSPRSGDLSVYWYQQSLDQGLQFLIQYYNGEERAKGNILERFSAQQFPDLHSELNLSSLELGDSALYFCASSSAGEGEQFFGPGTRLTVL.

The J gene is TRBJ1-2, the V gene TRBV5-4; 7 positions agree with TRBD1. Per the germline V gene, CDR1 is SGHNT and CDR2 is YYREEE (reference sequence). The CDR3 covers 13 residues. J lost 3 bases, V lost 4 bases, and 3 bases had no gene match. The CDR3 DNA follows: TGTGCCAGCAGCGAGGGGGCGGACTATGGCTACACCTTC. It codes for CASSEGADYGYTF. Using reference TRBV5-4 and TRBJ1-2 for the parts outside the CDR3, the full variable domain is ETGVTQSPTHLIKTRGQQVTLRCSSQSGHNTVSWYQQALGQGPQFIFQYYREEENGRGNFPPRFSGLQFPNYSSELNVNALELDDSALYLCASSEGADYGYTFGSGTRLTVV.

CDR3 DNA: TGCAGCGTTGTAGGGCGGCAACAAGAGACCCAGTACTTC. This encodes CSVVGRQQETQYF. The chain joins TRBV29-1 to TRBJ2-5; D remains ambiguous. V lost 4 bases and J 2 bases, leaving 11 bases between the germline ends. CDR1 SQVTM and CDR2 ANQGSEA come from the germline V gene. This CDR3 contains 13 residues.

This clonotype has a handful of counts. The gene calls are TRBV5-1 and TRBJ1-1; maybe TRBD1 (6 bases). There are 15 residues in the CDR3. CDR1 is SGHRS, CDR2 YFSETQ, per germline. Trimming removed 5 bases at V and 1 base at J, with 15 bases between. The CDR3 sequence is CASSYRVGANTEAFF. For the CDR3, the DNA is TGCGCCAGCAGTTACAGGGTAGGGGCGAACACTGAAGCTTTCTTT.

This clonotype was observed at least ten times. The gene calls are TRBV6-2 or TRBV6-3 and TRBJ2-3; D is possibly TRBD1 or TRBD2 (5 bases each). CDR1 and CDR2 from the germline V gene are MNHEY and SVGEGT. Trimming removed 8 bases at V and 3 bases at J, with 12 bases between. The CDR3 loop spans 13 amino acids. The CDR3 nucleotides are TGTGCCAGCTCAAGGGACCCTACAGATACGCAGTATTTT. It codes for CASSRDPTDTQYF.

This clonotype has just a few counts. The chain recombines TRBV12-3 or TRBV12-4 with TRBJ2-7; 9 bases agree with TRBD2. J lost 4 bases, V lost 3 bases, and 7 bases had no gene match. This CDR3 is 15 amino acids long. CDR3 DNA sequence: TGTGCCAGCAGTTTGAACAGCGGGGGGTGGTACGAGCAGTACTTC. This translates into CASSLNSGGWYEQYF.

This chain links TRBV4-2 with TRBJ2-7; 8 nucleotides line up with TRBD2. Germline V gene data show CDR1 as LGHNA and CDR2 as YNFKEQ. V lost 0 bases to trimming and J lost 3 bases; unmatched junction nucleotides: 10. This CDR3 has 17 amino acids. CDR3 coding DNA: TGTGCCAGCAGCCAAGAGTGGAGCGGGGGAAGCGACTACGAGCAGTACTTC. It specifies CASSQEWSGGSDYEQYF.

This clonotype appeared a few times. V usage is TRBV5-1 and J usage is TRBJ2-7; 10 positions agree with TRBD2. Germline CDR1 is SGHRS and CDR2 is YFSETQ. The CDR3 is 14 residues long. V dropped 4 bases and J dropped 5; count of bases not matched to a gene: 6. Here the CDR3 DNA reads TGCGCCAGCAGCGACACTAGCGGGGAGGACGAGCAGTACTTC. It is translated as CASSDTSGEDEQYF.

This clonotype was detected a few times. J is TRBJ2-4 and V is TRBV5-1; TRBD2 might be the D (7 bases). V lost 1 base to trimming and J lost 5 bases, with 16 bases between them. This CDR3 contains 16 residues. Per germline, CDR1 SGHRS and CDR2 YFSETQ. The CDR3 DNA follows: TGCGCCAGCAGCTTGCTTCCAGGGGACTATCAAAACATTCAGTACTTC. It codes for CASSLLPGDYQNIQYF.

This clonotype appeared a few times. The rearrangement joins TRBV15 to TRBJ2-7; the D is unclear. V was pared by 0 bases and J by 5 bases, with 5 bases between. Germline V gene sequence: CDR1 LNHNV, CDR2 YYDKDF (reference sequence). CDR3 length: 12 residues. This chain's CDR3 is CATSRDRNEQYV. CDR3 DNA sequence: TGTGCCACCAGCAGAGATAGAAACGAGCAGTACGTC.

The V call is TRBV4-1, the J call TRBJ1-1; 8 bases are a match to TRBD1. The CDR3 spans 16 residues. J lost 4 bases, V lost 1 base, and 8 bases had no gene match. Germline V CDR1 and CDR2: MGHRA, YSYEKL. The CDR3 spells CASSQVGRGRGTEAFF. The CDR3 DNA sequence: TGCGCCAGCAGCCAAGTAGGCAGGGGGCGGGGCACTGAAGCTTTCTTT.

This clonotype has a count of ten or more. V is TRBV27 and J is TRBJ1-1; the match to TRBD1 covers 7 bases. With 6 bases clipped from V and 1 base from J, the junction kept 5 bases outside the gene matches. The CDR3 spans 14 residues. The germline CDR1 and CDR2 sequences are MNHEY and SMNVEV (reference sequence). The CDR3 sequence: CASSPGTANTEAFF. The CDR3 region has the DNA TGTGCCAGCAGCCCCGGGACAGCGAACACTGAAGCTTTCTTT.

V usage is TRBV19 and J usage is TRBJ2-6, with TRBD1 matching 9 bases. Germline V CDR1 and CDR2: LNHDA, SQIVND (reference sequence). The CDR3 is 16 residues long. V shed 6 bases, J shed 4 bases, and the junction held 7 bases outside the gene matches. CDR3 protein: CASRTQGAAGANVLTF. CDR3 nucleotides: TGTGCCAGTAGGACACAGGGGGCGGCCGGGGCCAACGTCCTGACTTTC. Supplemented by reference TRBV19 and TRBJ2-6, the full variable domain reads DGGITQSPKYLFRKEGQNVTLSCEQNLNHDAMYWYRQDPGQGLRLIYYSQIVNDFQKGDIAEGYSVSREKKESFPLTVTSAQKNPTAFYLCASRTQGAAGANVLTFGAGSRLTVL.

This clonotype was recorded a few times. V gene TRBV10-3 combines with J gene TRBJ1-1; D remains ambiguous. Germline values: CDR1 ENHRY, CDR2 SYGVKD. Deletions cut 8 bases from V and 1 base from J, with 8 bases between. There are 12 residues in the CDR3. CDR3 sequence: CAIGLGNTEAFF. The CDR3 nucleotides are TGTGCCATCGGGTTGGGGAACACTGAAGCTTTCTTT.

This clonotype was seen many times. V usage is TRBV20-1 and J usage is TRBJ1-1; no reliable D call. The CDR3 covers 11 residues. Germline V gene sequence: CDR1 DFQATT, CDR2 SNEGSKA (reference sequence). The V and J ends lost 1 base and 6 bases respectively, with 6 bases between them. The CDR3 DNA reads as TGCAGTGCTAGAGTTTTGCCTGAAGCTTTCTTT. It encodes CSARVLPEAFF.

This clonotype was seen repeatedly, ten times or more. This chain joins TRBV29-1 and TRBJ2-1, with unresolved D. Germline values: CDR1 SQVTM, CDR2 ANQGSEA. The CDR3 is 12 amino acids. The germline V and J ends were trimmed by 4 bases and 2 bases, with 6 bases remaining between them. CDR3 loop: CSVVRPYNEQFF. In DNA form, the CDR3 reads TGCAGCGTTGTAAGACCCTACAATGAGCAGTTCTTC.

The chain uses TRBV5-1 and TRBJ2-5; the D gene is possibly TRBD1 (6 bases). Germline-derived CDR1 and CDR2 are SGHRS and YFSETQ. The V end was cut by 5 bases, the J end by 5 bases, with 10 bases between. This CDR3 region has 12 residues. CDR3 in amino acids: CASSAGDETQYF. The CDR3 nucleotides read TGCGCCAGCAGTGCAGGGGACGAGACCCAGTACTTC.

This clonotype was seen only a few times. Here the CDR3 DNA reads TGCGCCAGCAGCCTGGCGGGGGTCACCTTATATGGCTACACCTTC. This codes for CASSLAGVTLYGYTF. This chain connects TRBV5-1 to TRBJ1-2, with D perhaps matching TRBD1 (5 bases). Trimming left V 4 bases short and J 5 bases short, with 18 bases between. Germline lookup yields CDR1 SGHRS and CDR2 YFSETQ. The CDR3 length is 15 residues.

The chain has TRBV11-2 and TRBJ1-2; 12 bases line up with TRBD1. Germline V gene lookup returns CDR1 SGHAT and CDR2 FQNNGV. Unmatched junction bases numbered 9, after V lost 1 base and J lost 3 bases. This CDR3 spans 18 amino acids. For the CDR3, the DNA is TGTGCCAGCAGCTTAGTCTCATCGGGACAGGGGGCGTACTATGGCTACACCTTC. It encodes CASSLVSSGQGAYYGYTF.

In this sample, this clonotype turned up a few times. The chain joins TRBV5-5 to TRBJ1-2, with D unclear. V lost 7 bases and J 2 bases, leaving 12 bases between the germline ends. Germline CDR1 SGHKS, CDR2 YYEKEE (reference sequence). The CDR3 sequence is 13 residues long. The CDR3 nucleotides are TGTGCCAGCGGAAAGGAAAGGAACTATGGCTACACCTTC. Translated, it gives CASGKERNYGYTF.

This chain links TRBV20-1 with TRBJ1-1; 9 nucleotides line up with TRBD1. This CDR3 contains 15 residues. V shed 0 bases, J shed 3 bases, and the junction held 5 bases outside the gene matches. Germline CDR1 reads DFQATT; CDR2 reads SNEGSKA (reference sequence). The CDR3 sequence: CSAREGDRADTEAFF. Here the CDR3 DNA reads TGCAGTGCTAGAGAGGGGGACAGGGCAGACACTGAAGCTTTCTTT.

V gene TRBV11-2 combines with J gene TRBJ2-1; 9 bases line up with TRBD2. Germline V lookup: CDR1 SGHAT, CDR2 FQNNGV. J gave up 0 bases and V 5 bases, and 14 bases lay outside the gene matches. The CDR3 runs to 19 residues. This chain's CDR3 is CASSPRGLARGSSYNEQFF. The CDR3 region has the DNA TGTGCCAGCAGCCCCAGGGGACTAGCTAGGGGAAGCTCCTACAATGAGCAGTTCTTC.

The chain is built from TRBV12-3 or TRBV12-4 and TRBJ1-2; a possible D gene is TRBD1 (5 bases). Trimming left V 6 bases short and J 3 bases short, with 14 bases between. The CDR3 extends over 14 amino acids. The CDR3, as DNA: TGTGCCAGCAGCCCGGCCGGGACTCACTATGGCTACACCTTC. This gives the protein CASSPAGTHYGYTF.

The chain combines TRBV2 with TRBJ2-2; D might be TRBD1 (6 bases). Germline-derived CDR1 and CDR2 are SNHLY and FYNNEI. Trimming shortened V by 4 bases and J by 5 bases, and 8 bases separated the two germline ends. The CDR3 is 13 amino acids. The CDR3 DNA follows: TGTGCCAGCAGTGTCCAGGGGACCGGGGAGCTGTTTTTT. Residues: CASSVQGTGELFF.

The gene calls are TRBV12-3 or TRBV12-4 and TRBJ2-3, with D perhaps TRBD1 or TRBD2 (5 bases each). Trimming left V 7 bases short and J 6 bases short, with 8 bases between. This CDR3 has 11 amino acids. CDR3 loop: CASTEGDTQYF. CDR3 bases: TGTGCCAGCACCGAGGGGGATACGCAGTATTTT.